The source of this T cell receptor (beta chain) is a study of graft-versus-host responses after intestinal transplantation (dated by TCRdb to about 2021). Notes on the research overall: The transplants that recipients received were multivisceral, liver-intestinal, or isolated intestinal. Every recipient was given anti-thymocyte globulin induction, followed by around three years of maintenance tacrolimus and steroids. Bulk TCR-beta CDR3 sequencing was used to track graft-versus-host and host-versus-graft alloreactive T cell clones in the graft, circulation and bone marrow after intestinal transplantation. Alloreactive clones were identified by sequencing pre-transplant mixed lymphocyte reaction products and comparing them with unstimulated pre-transplant donor and recipient T cells. A cohort of fewer than 25 intestinal transplant recipients, including one retransplant, was enrolled, and 3 patients lacking pretransplant specimens were excluded. Donor T cell macrochimerism was defined as a peak of at least 4% donor T cells among recipient peripheral blood mononuclear cells. Rather than going through the commercial service, samples from a few later patients were sequenced in-house on an Illumina MiSeq and processed with MiXCR.

The CDR3 spans 16 residues, from the cysteine through the phenylalanine. The entry retains the CDR3 DNA only, 48 bases that are in frame from base 1. V drops 3 bases and J drops 2 bases, leaving 14 bases in between. From a lookup of the germline V gene, CDR1 and CDR2 are ENHRY and SYGVKD. On this clone: Its antigen is not yet known. No base-level quality is on record; no much larger clone is a single base apart.

What the study reported, not specific to this receptor: GvH clones were found in recipient bone marrow, and some of the GvH clones appeared earlier in ileal mucosa or blood, which is consistent with an intestinal mucosal origin. In patients with donor T cell macrochimerism, the allografts had high GvH to HvG T cell clonal ratios. Early after transplant, peak levels of circulating GvH clones were associated with declines in HvG clones. The relatively low number and heterogeneity of intestinal transplant patients limited the conclusions.

Dithiothreitol, EDTA incubations and collagenase D digestion were used to isolate intraepithelial and lamina propria lymphocytes from graft specimens. Bulk TCR-beta sequencing was performed on serial intestinal graft biopsy specimens collected as late as 600 days after transplant. To prepare the library, the immunoSEQ multiplex PCR assay was applied. For most patients, high-throughput TCR-beta CDR3 sequencing of genomic DNA was performed by Adaptive Biotechnologies. Processing in the source paper ran as follows. TCR sequencing data for some 17 patients were retrieved from Adaptive's ImmunoSEQ software; a few other patients were processed with MiXCR and VDJtools. CDR3 nucleotide sequences shared between donor and recipient were removed because their origin could not be assigned. To count as alloreactive, a clone needed at least 2-fold expansion over unstimulated cells and a minimum CFSE-low frequency of 0.002% (template counts) or 0.001% (read counts). Mappable clones were those detected in sequenced pre-transplant spleen, lymph node, or MLR CFSE-low populations of the donor or recipient. The cumulative frequency of alloreactive clones was calculated as a percentage of all sequences, weighted by copy number. As stored in TCRdb, this immuneACCESS dataset retains in-frame rearrangements with V and J assigned. A fraction of the clones does not appear; measured against another copy, unresolved V genes explain less than half of the discrepancy, and the remainder lacks a known reason. V and J calls and clone size are those listed in that table; D and trimming were worked out from the DNA. Across this sample there are about 7,700 clones, with around 72% seen only once. Of the sample, roughly 13% is held by the ten largest clones.

This TCR derives from a human patient who received an intestinal transplant, so some T cells may come from the graft donor. This specimen was ileum tissue, taken 226 days after intestinal transplant. The chain is assembled from TRBV10-3 and TRBJ2-1; the D segment could be TRBD1, given 6 matching bases. CDR3 reads: CAISEEGVGAYNEQFF. The nucleotide sequence is given as TGTGCCATCAGTGAAGAGGGGGTCGGCGCCTACAATGAGCAGTTCTTC.